Below are 13 T cell receptor beta chains sequenced from a single sample in a study of T-cell memory formation after mild COVID-19. TCRdb re-called the 5' RACE reads through MiXCR, storing one row per CDR3 protein. The table lists 65,000 to 100,000 distinct CDR3 sequences, roughly 13% of them singletons, with roughly two fifths in the top ten. Sequenced: PBMCs or a T cell subset sorted from them (not recorded which). These receptors all stem from a man between 18 and 29 years old who had mild COVID-19 (a few samples of this study predate the infection). Cell type and time point are not known.

The chain employs TRBV5-4 and TRBJ1-6; a weak D match, TRBD1 (5 bases). The germline gives CDR1 SGHNT, CDR2 YYREEE (reference sequence). The length of the CDR3 is 14 residues. V was pared by 2 bases and J by 9 bases, with 12 bases between. CDR3 coding DNA: TGTGCCAGCAGCTTCGAAGGGGCAGGTTCACCCCTCCACTTT. Translating gives CASSFEGAGSPLHF.

This clonotype has a count of ten or more. The chain has TRBV4-3 and TRBJ2-1; 7 bases line up with TRBD1. This CDR3 is 15 amino acids long. Germline CDR1 reads LGHNA; CDR2 reads YSLEER. Unmatched junction bases numbered 8, after V lost 6 bases and J lost 3 bases. As DNA, the CDR3 is TGCGCCAGCAGTCGAGGGACAGCTCGCTACAATGAGCAGTTCTTC. It yields the protein CASSRGTARYNEQFF.

This chain joins TRBV4-3 and TRBJ2-2, with D perhaps matching TRBD1 (6 bases). Trimming left V 0 bases short and J 1 base short, with 9 bases between. The CDR3 has 16 residues. Germline CDR1 LGHNA, CDR2 YSLEER. DNA for the CDR3: TGCGCCAGCAGCCAAGATGGGGGCGGGAACACCGGGGAGCTGTTTTTT. Translation: CASSQDGGGNTGELFF.

This chain joins TRBV11-2 and TRBJ2-5; 7 bases line up with TRBD1. Germline CDR1 and CDR2: SGHAT and FQNNGV. The CDR3 consists of 15 residues. Unmatched junction bases numbered 9, after V lost 5 bases and J lost 3 bases. The CDR3: CASSPDRSREETQYF. In DNA form, the CDR3 reads TGTGCCAGCAGCCCGGACAGGTCCCGAGAAGAGACCCAGTACTTC.

The chain is built from TRBV7-6 and TRBJ2-1, with 9 bases lining up with TRBD1. The germline CDR1 and CDR2 sequences are SGHVS and FNYEAQ. Trimming removed 1 base from V and 6 bases from J; junction bases left unmatched: 1. This CDR3 comprises 14 residues. The CDR3 is CASSLDRGRNEQFF. In DNA form, the CDR3 reads TGTGCCAGCAGCTTAGACAGGGGGCGCAATGAGCAGTTCTTC.

The chain recombines TRBV7-9 with TRBJ2-3; perhaps TRBD2 as D (5 bases). The germline CDR1 and CDR2 sequences are SEHNR and FQNEAQ (reference sequence). Trimming left V 2 bases short and J 0 bases short, with 9 bases between. There are 15 residues in the CDR3. CDR3 coding DNA: TGTGCCAGCAGCTTACTACTAGGTAGCACAGATACGCAGTATTTT. This codes for CASSLLLGSTDTQYF.

The V and J genes are TRBV6-2 or TRBV6-3 and TRBJ2-7; D unresolved. The germline CDR1 and CDR2 sequences are MNHEY and SVGEGT. V dropped 8 bases and J dropped 3 bases, with 14 bases sitting between them. The length of the CDR3 is 13 residues. The CDR3 spells CASRWRQDYEQYV. The DNA of the CDR3 is TGTGCCAGCCGGTGGAGACAAGACTACGAGCAGTACGTC.

This clonotype showed up just a few times. CDR3 DNA: TGTGCCAGCAGTTCCCTCAGGGGTCCACTCTACGAGCAGTACGTC. This translates into CASSSLRGPLYEQYV. The chain couples TRBV6-2 or TRBV6-3 to TRBJ2-7, with a weak D call TRBD1 (6 bases). Germline loops: CDR1 MNHEY, CDR2 SVGEGT. Between the trimmed V and J ends, which lost 4 bases and 3 bases, there was a span of 16 bases. The CDR3 spans 15 residues.

This clonotype turned up a few times. The chain joins TRBV5-5 to TRBJ2-1; possibly TRBD1 for D (5 bases). Trimming cost V 0 bases and J 3 bases, with 10 bases left between them. There are 15 residues in the CDR3. Germline V CDR1 and CDR2: SGHKS, YYEKEE (reference sequence). The CDR3 sequence: CASSLGPGNYNEQFF. In DNA form, the CDR3 reads TGTGCCAGCAGCTTGGGTCCAGGGAACTACAATGAGCAGTTCTTC.

In this sample, this clonotype turned up many times. The chain links TRBV5-1 to TRBJ2-7, with 8 nucleotides matching TRBD1. The V gene end was trimmed by 0 bases and the J gene end by 3 bases; junction bases not matched to a gene: 5. The germline gives CDR1 SGHRS, CDR2 YFSETQ. This CDR3 spans 15 amino acids. The CDR3 DNA sequence: TGCGCCAGCAGCTTGGGTGGACAGGGCCACTACGAGCAGTACGTC. It yields the protein CASSLGGQGHYEQYV.

The chain couples TRBV18 to TRBJ2-6; D is unclear. CDR3 length: 12 residues. Deletions cut 6 bases from V and 4 bases from J, with 4 bases between. CDR1 is KGHSH, CDR2 LQKENI, per germline. The CDR3 region is CASSLGANVLTF. The CDR3 DNA reads as TGTGCCAGCTCCCTAGGGGCCAACGTCCTGACTTTC.

This clonotype was counted between two and nine times. This chain joins TRBV7-9 and TRBJ2-3; the D is unclear. V shed 6 bases and J shed 2 bases, with 6 bases lying between them. There are 12 residues in the CDR3. CDR1 is SEHNR, CDR2 FQNEAQ, per germline (reference sequence). The CDR3 region has the DNA TGTGCCAGCAGGGGCTACACAGATACGCAGTATTTT. Protein: CASRGYTDTQYF.

This clonotype came up a few times. The V call is TRBV3-1, the J call TRBJ2-3; the D gene could be TRBD1 or TRBD2 (7 bases each). Deletions cut 4 bases from V and 5 bases from J, with 16 bases between. This CDR3 region has 15 residues. Germline V gene sequence: CDR1 LGHDT, CDR2 YNNKEL (reference sequence). The CDR3 sequence is CASSPRGGQKDTQYF. The CDR3 DNA reads TGTGCCAGCAGCCCCAGGGGGGGGCAGAAAGATACGCAGTATTTT.